These T cell receptor beta chains were read from a single sample in a study of blood T cell repertoires in COVID-19. This table comes from immunoSEQ multiplex PCR, and its TCRdb copy is limited to in-frame clones, with some not included. The table has 140,000 to 150,000 clones, 65% to 85% seen once. The specimen was peripheral blood. Every receptor here comes from a woman aged 60 to 75 with acute or convalescent COVID-19. Each CDR3 is given with its conserved first and last residue. Fields, in order: D gene, V gene, J gene, clone size, CDR3 protein, CDR3 DNA. A D gene is named only where the DNA matches it firmly. Size is omitted from some rows. Given values are once, few, many or a class for expanded clones.

D gene: TRBD2
V gene: TRBV5-1
J gene: TRBJ2-2
clone size: NA
CDR3 protein: CASTPRAGTNTGELFF
CDR3 DNA: TGCGCCAGCACCCCTAGAGCGGGGACGAACACCGGGGAGCTGTTTTTT

D gene: TRBD2
V gene: TRBV4-1
J gene: TRBJ2-5
clone size: NA
CDR3 protein: CASSQEPVVGSGKDF
CDR3 DNA: TGCGCCAGCAGCCAAGAGCCGGTTGTTGGTAGCGGGAAGGACTTC

D gene: NA
V gene: TRBV6-5
J gene: TRBJ2-7
clone size: NA
CDR3 protein: CATVQSEQYF
CDR3 DNA: TGTGCCACAGTCCAGTCCGAGCAGTACTTC

D gene: NA
V gene: TRBV5-4
J gene: TRBJ1-2
clone size: NA
CDR3 protein: CASSLGAGPDLSLGYTF
CDR3 DNA: TGTGCCAGCAGCTTGGGTGCAGGGCCAGACCTGTCACTGGGCTACACCTTC

D gene: TRBD1
V gene: TRBV9
J gene: TRBJ2-7
clone size: NA
CDR3 protein: CASSPRQGGNYEQYF
CDR3 DNA: TGTGCCAGCAGCCCTCGACAGGGCGGTAACTACGAGCAGTACTTC

D gene: NA
V gene: TRBV11-2
J gene: TRBJ2-2
clone size: NA
CDR3 protein: CASSSASWGTGELFF
CDR3 DNA: TGTGCCAGCAGCTCCGCTAGCTGGGGCACCGGGGAGCTGTTTTTT

D gene: TRBD2
V gene: TRBV11-3
J gene: TRBJ2-1
clone size: NA
CDR3 protein: CASSLQLGGRASDSYNEQFF
CDR3 DNA: TGTGCCAGCAGCTTACAACTAGGCGGGAGGGCCTCTGACTCCTACAATGAGCAGTTCTTC

D gene: NA
V gene: TRBV28
J gene: TRBJ1-6
clone size: few
CDR3 protein: CASRSTGYNSPLHF
CDR3 DNA: TGTGCCAGCAGATCGACTGGCTATAATTCACCCCTCCACTTT

D gene: TRBD2
V gene: TRBV9
J gene: TRBJ2-5
clone size: NA
CDR3 protein: CASSKGSGQETQYF
CDR3 DNA: TGTGCCAGCAGCAAAGGTAGCGGGCAAGAGACCCAGTACTTC

D gene: TRBD2
V gene: TRBV7-2
J gene: TRBJ2-2
clone size: NA
CDR3 protein: CASSLVVGLAFTGELFF
CDR3 DNA: TGTGCCAGCAGCTTAGTAGTAGGACTAGCGTTCACCGGGGAGCTGTTTTTT

D gene: TRBD2
V gene: TRBV11-2
J gene: TRBJ2-1
clone size: NA
CDR3 protein: CASSLDRVAGYNEQFF
CDR3 DNA: TGTGCCAGCAGCTTAGATCGAGTAGCGGGATACAATGAGCAGTTCTTC

D gene: NA
V gene: TRBV27
J gene: TRBJ2-1
clone size: NA
CDR3 protein: CASSLAPVREQFF
CDR3 DNA: TGTGCCAGCAGTTTAGCCCCTGTGCGTGAGCAGTTCTTC

D gene: NA
V gene: TRBV6-2/TRBV6-3
J gene: TRBJ2-7
clone size: NA
CDR3 protein: CASSYVSIAGYLYEQYF
CDR3 DNA: TGTGCCAGCAGTTACGTTTCTATTGCAGGGTACCTTTACGAGCAGTACTTC

D gene: NA
V gene: TRBV20-1
J gene: TRBJ1-5
clone size: NA
CDR3 protein: CSASSGWASLNQPQHF
CDR3 DNA: TGCAGTGCTAGTTCAGGGTGGGCCTCCCTCAATCAGCCCCAGCATTTT

D gene: NA
V gene: TRBV4-1
J gene: TRBJ2-1
clone size: once
CDR3 protein: CASSQGGGLDEQFF
CDR3 DNA: TGCGCCAGCAGCCAAGGAGGGGGTTTGGATGAGCAGTTCTTC

D gene: TRBD2
V gene: TRBV7-2
J gene: TRBJ2-3
clone size: NA
CDR3 protein: CASSALAGGGTDTQYF
CDR3 DNA: TGTGCCAGCAGCGCACTAGCGGGAGGAGGCACAGATACGCAGTATTTT

D gene: TRBD1
V gene: TRBV9
J gene: TRBJ2-3
clone size: NA
CDR3 protein: CASSDDRGTDTQYF
CDR3 DNA: TGTGCCAGCAGCGATGACAGGGGGACAGATACGCAGTATTTT

D gene: NA
V gene: TRBV5-8
J gene: TRBJ2-7
clone size: NA
CDR3 protein: CASSFQGLHEQYF
CDR3 DNA: TGTGCCAGCAGCTTCCAGGGGTTGCACGAGCAGTACTTC

D gene: NA
V gene: TRBV2
J gene: TRBJ2-7
clone size: NA
CDR3 protein: CASSEAGQTRWVQYF
CDR3 DNA: TGTGCCAGCAGTGAAGCTGGGCAGACCCGCTGGGTGCAGTACTTC

D gene: TRBD1
V gene: TRBV24-1
J gene: TRBJ1-5
clone size: once
CDR3 protein: CATSDPDRANRESQPQHF
CDR3 DNA: TGTGCCACCAGTGACCCGGACAGGGCGAATAGGGAGAGTCAGCCCCAGCATTTT

D gene: NA
V gene: TRBV20-1
J gene: TRBJ2-7
clone size: NA
CDR3 protein: CSASYKRFSYEQYF
CDR3 DNA: TGCAGTGCTAGTTATAAGCGGTTCTCCTACGAGCAGTACTTC

D gene: NA
V gene: TRBV7-9
J gene: TRBJ2-5
clone size: NA
CDR3 protein: CASSNEGETQYF
CDR3 DNA: TGTGCCAGCAGCAACGAGGGCGAGACCCAGTACTTC